The entry that follows covers one TCR beta chain sequence. These data come from a study of blood T cell repertoires in COVID-19. Sequencing used immunoSEQ multiplex PCR; TCRdb keeps in-frame clones, though not all of them. Among more than 250,000 clones, about 85% were seen once, and the ten largest hold under 6%. The receptor's source is a woman in her twenties or thirties who had recovered from COVID-19. Sequencing was done on a sample of PBMCs or T cells enriched from blood (not recorded which).

The CDR3 nucleotides read TGTGCCTGGACATTACAGACAGATACGCAGTATTTT. It encodes CAWTLQTDTQYF. The rearrangement uses TRBV30 and TRBJ2-3; the D is unclear. Germline V CDR1 and CDR2: GTSNPN, SVGIG (reference sequence). The CDR3 contains 12 residues. Deletions cut 4 bases from V and 3 bases from J, with 8 bases between.